The 7 T cell receptor beta chains below come from one sample, sequenced in a study of T-cell memory formation after mild COVID-19. MiXCR, applied by TCRdb to the 5' RACE reads, yields one record per CDR3 protein. Here the sample spans about 140,000 distinct CDR3 sequences, approximately 25% being singletons. The sequenced sample consisted of PBMCs or a T cell subset sorted from them (not recorded which). The receptors originated from an adult woman who had mild COVID-19 (a few samples of this study predate the infection). Cell type and time point are not known.

Of note for this clonotype: One end of the junction varies from germline; a read error may be responsible. This rearrangement joins TRBV12-3 or TRBV12-4 to TRBJ2-6; D is undetermined. This CDR3 has 15 residues. The CDR3 here is CSSRPDPWGANVLTF. The DNA of the CDR3 is TGTTCCAGCAGGCCCGACCCCTGGGGGGCCAACGTCCTGACTTTC.

This chain joins TRBV29-1 and TRBJ2-5, with 10 bases identical to TRBD2. V lost 5 bases to trimming and J lost 5 bases; unmatched junction nucleotides: 8. Germline V gene lookup returns CDR1 SQVTM and CDR2 ANQGSEA. The CDR3 totals 14 residues. CDR3 DNA: TGCAGCGTTCTTGAGCGGGGGGGCCTGGAGACCCAGTACTTC. It codes for CSVLERGGLETQYF.

This chain joins TRBV23-1 and TRBJ2-7, with D perhaps matching TRBD1 (5 bases). TRBV23-1 counts as an open reading frame of uncertain function. V was trimmed by 0 bases and J by 5 bases, leaving 11 bases between them. This CDR3 has 14 residues. Here the CDR3 reads CASSQSGLEDEQYF. For the CDR3, the DNA is TGCGCCAGCAGTCAATCGGGGCTCGAAGACGAGCAGTACTTC.

This clonotype was found many times. This chain uses TRBV9 with TRBJ2-7; 8 bases are a match to TRBD2. Germline loops: CDR1 SGDLS, CDR2 YYNGEE. V gave up 3 bases and J gave up 2 bases; unmatched junction bases: 4. The CDR3 consists of 14 residues. CDR3 sequence (DNA): TGTGCCAGCAGCGCCAGCGGGGGTGCCTACGAGCAGTACTTC. The encoded protein is CASSASGGAYEQYF.

The chain recombines TRBV18 with TRBJ2-1; D uncertain. The length of the CDR3 is 13 residues. The germline V and J ends were trimmed by 1 base and 10 bases, with 11 bases remaining between them. Per the germline V gene, CDR1 is KGHSH and CDR2 is LQKENI. CDR3 bases: TGTGCCAGCTCACCACGACACCTGTTGGAGCAGTTCTTC. Protein: CASSPRHLLEQFF.

The J gene is TRBJ2-3, the V gene TRBV24-1, with no clear D. Germline V gene sequence: CDR1 KGHDR, CDR2 SFDVKD. Trimming shortened V by 0 bases and J by 1 base, and 4 bases separated the two germline ends. CDR3 length equals 14 residues. The CDR3 loop is CATSDLEGTDTQYF. In DNA, the CDR3 is TGTGCCACCAGTGATTTGGAGGGCACAGATACGCAGTATTTT.

The chain carries TRBV7-9 and TRBJ2-7, with D maybe TRBD2 (5 bases). The CDR3 spans 15 residues. Per germline, CDR1 SEHNR and CDR2 FQNEAQ (reference sequence). Between the trimmed V and J ends, which lost 6 bases and 7 bases, there was a span of 22 bases. CDR3 sequence: CASSRPGSTSGEQYF. DNA of the CDR3: TGTGCCAGCAGTCGACCGGGGTCAACATCTGGAGAGCAGTACTTC.